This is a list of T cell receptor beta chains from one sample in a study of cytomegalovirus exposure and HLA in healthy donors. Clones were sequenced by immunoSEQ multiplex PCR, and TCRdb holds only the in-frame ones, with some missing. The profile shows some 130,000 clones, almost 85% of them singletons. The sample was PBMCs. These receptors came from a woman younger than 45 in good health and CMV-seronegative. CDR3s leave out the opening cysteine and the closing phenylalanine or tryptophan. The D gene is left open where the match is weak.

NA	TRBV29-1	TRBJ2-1	SVLPGTYNEQF
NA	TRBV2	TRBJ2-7	ASTSSYEQY
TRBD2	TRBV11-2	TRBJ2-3	ASSLIDLTSGDTDTQY
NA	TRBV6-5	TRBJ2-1	ASSLGVGTYNEQF
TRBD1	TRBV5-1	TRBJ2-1	ASSSGTAIYNEQF
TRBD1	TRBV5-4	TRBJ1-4	ASSLGIQGAREKLF
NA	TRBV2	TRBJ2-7	ASRTQVSSYEQY
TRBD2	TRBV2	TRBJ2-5	ASSPDGRGRGKETQY
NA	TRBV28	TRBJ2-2	ASSVLNTGELF
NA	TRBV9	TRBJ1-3	ASSVAAAEWSGNTIY
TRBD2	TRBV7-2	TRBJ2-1	ASSLVAGGRYNEQF
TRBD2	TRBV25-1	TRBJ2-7	ASSPSGGSQYYEQY
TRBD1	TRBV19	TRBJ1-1	ASSLTGEGTEAF
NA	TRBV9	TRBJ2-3	ASSVSGGTDTQY
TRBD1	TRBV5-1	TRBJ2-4	ASSSKTGAPNIQY
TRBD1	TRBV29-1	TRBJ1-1	SAGYRDRDPEAF
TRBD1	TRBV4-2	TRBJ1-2	ASSHPDRESGYT
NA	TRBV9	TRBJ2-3	ASSVLGGMQY
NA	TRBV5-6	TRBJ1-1	ASSKDRTTGRTEAF
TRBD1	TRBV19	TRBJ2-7	ASSDRGRPGEQY
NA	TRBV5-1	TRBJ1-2	ASSLAREGGYT
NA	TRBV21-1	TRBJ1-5	ASSSRDSIGPQH
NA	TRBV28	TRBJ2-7	ASSLQRSSYEQY
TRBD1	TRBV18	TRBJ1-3	ASSPPFGTAGNTIY
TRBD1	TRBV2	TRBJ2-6	ASSDPSDRVMANVLT
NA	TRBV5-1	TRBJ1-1	ASSFFRGLPEGTEAF
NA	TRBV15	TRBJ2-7	ATSRALEGSSYEQY
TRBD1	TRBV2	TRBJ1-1	ASSEAGTGGQAF
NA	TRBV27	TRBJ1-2	ASSFGQGDGYT
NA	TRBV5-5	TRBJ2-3	ASSLGQRADTQY
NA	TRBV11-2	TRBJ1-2	ASSRNRGLIRDGYT
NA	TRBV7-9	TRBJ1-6	ASSLVSAVRSLPPLH
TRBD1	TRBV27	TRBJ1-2	ASSLSYRGPRDGYT
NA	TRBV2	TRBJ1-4	ASMVPHGPNEKLF
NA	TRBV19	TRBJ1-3	ASSILAVSGNTIY
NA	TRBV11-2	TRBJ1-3	ASRPTGSGNTIY
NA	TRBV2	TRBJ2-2	ASSFLSLRNTGELF
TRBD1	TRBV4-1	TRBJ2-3	ASSRRTGDTDTQY
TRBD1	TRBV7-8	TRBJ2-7	ASSLRGGFAYEQY
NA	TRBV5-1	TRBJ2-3	ASSLGQRMDTQY
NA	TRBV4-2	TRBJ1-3	ASSRSGAGNTIY
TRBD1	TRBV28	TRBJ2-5	ASSQIMDRGPRETQY
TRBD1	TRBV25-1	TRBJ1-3	ASSEHRGTGNTIY
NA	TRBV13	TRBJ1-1	ASSVDRDTEAF
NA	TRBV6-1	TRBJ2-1	ASGRGYNEQF
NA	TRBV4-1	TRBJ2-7	ASSRLATTAYEQY
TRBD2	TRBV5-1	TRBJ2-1	ASSPDSGGAENEQF
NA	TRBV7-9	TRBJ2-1	ASSARSSYNEQF
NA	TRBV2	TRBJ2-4	ASEANAKNIQY
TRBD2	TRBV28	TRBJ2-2	ASRPWGGGELF
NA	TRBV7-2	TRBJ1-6	ASSPEPGDYSPLH
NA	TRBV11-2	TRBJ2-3	ASSPSVGTHTDTQY
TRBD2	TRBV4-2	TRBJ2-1	ASSRSGTRSNEQF
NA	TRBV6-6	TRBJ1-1	ASSTGNTEAF
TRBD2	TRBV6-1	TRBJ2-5	ASTRTREETQY